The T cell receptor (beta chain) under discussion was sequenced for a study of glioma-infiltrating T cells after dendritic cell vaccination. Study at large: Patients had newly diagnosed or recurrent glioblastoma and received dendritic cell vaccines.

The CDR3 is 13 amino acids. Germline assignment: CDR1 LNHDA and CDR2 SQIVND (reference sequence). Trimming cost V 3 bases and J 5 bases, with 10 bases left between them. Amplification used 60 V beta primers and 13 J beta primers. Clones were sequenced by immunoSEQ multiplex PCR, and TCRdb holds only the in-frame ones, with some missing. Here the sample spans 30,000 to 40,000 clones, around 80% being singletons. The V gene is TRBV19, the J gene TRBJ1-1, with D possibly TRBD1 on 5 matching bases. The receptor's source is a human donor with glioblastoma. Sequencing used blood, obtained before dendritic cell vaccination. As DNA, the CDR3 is TGTGCCAGTAGTATCAACCGGGGGACTGAAGCTTTCTTT. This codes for CASSINRGTEAFF.